This record covers a single TCR beta chain. The source of the sample is a study of cytomegalovirus exposure and HLA in healthy donors. Germline V lookup: CDR1 SGHVS, CDR2 FNYEAQ. The CDR3 covers 16 residues. The ends lost 2 bases at V and 8 bases at J; junction bases unmatched: 11. Sequencing used immunoSEQ multiplex PCR; TCRdb keeps in-frame clones, though not all of them. The repertoire holds some 170,000 clones, roughly nine tenths seen once, with less than 3.5% in the top ten. Material: PBMCs. The chain uses TRBV7-6 and TRBJ2-1; 8 bases agree with TRBD2. The clonotype originates from a man aged 18 to 35 in good health and CMV-seropositive. This CDR3 is CASSLTSGTSGYEQFF. As DNA, the CDR3 is TGTGCCAGCAGCTTAACTTCCGGGACTAGTGGCTATGAGCAGTTCTTC.